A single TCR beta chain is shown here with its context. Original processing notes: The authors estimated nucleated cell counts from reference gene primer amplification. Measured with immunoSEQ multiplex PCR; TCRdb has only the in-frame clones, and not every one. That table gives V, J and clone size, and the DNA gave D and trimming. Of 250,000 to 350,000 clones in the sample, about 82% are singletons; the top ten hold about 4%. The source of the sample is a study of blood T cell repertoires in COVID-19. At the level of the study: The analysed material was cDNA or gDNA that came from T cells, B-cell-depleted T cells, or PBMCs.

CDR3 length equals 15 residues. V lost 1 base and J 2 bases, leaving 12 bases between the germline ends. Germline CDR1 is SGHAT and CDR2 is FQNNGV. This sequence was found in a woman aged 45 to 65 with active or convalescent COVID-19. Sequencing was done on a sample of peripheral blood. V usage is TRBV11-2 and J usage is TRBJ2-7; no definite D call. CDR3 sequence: CASSLGASPTYEQYF. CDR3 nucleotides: TGTGCCAGCAGCTTAGGGGCGAGCCCAACCTACGAGCAGTACTTC.